This T cell receptor (beta chain) originates from a study of regulatory T cells in long-lasting Graves disease. Time point: newly diagnosed GD, antithyroid drugs for less than 3 months. Scientists built the TCR library using RNA that was extracted from PBMCs. Comments on this clonotype: The junction departs from the called germline gene at one end, perhaps through a read error.

Library construction for TCR beta used iRepertoire HTBI primers and Arm-PCR of CDR3 regions. TCRdb re-analysed the multiplex PCR reads in MiXCR, keeping a single row per CDR3 protein. The sample holds about 530,000 distinct CDR3 sequences, 15% to 20% seen once. Germline V gene data show CDR1 as MGHRA and CDR2 as YSYEKL. CDR3 size: 16 residues. The sample was also reused in another study, on T cells in Graves' hyperthyroidism and ophthalmopathy. That investigation notes: When the TCR CDR3 underwent first-round RT-PCR, the HTBI primer set was used. In blood, most of the thyroid clonotypes expanded above 0.001 were also present.

The material was peripheral blood mononuclear cells (PBMCs), obtained at new diagnosis, from a patient treated with antithyroid drugs. V is TRBV4-1 and J is TRBJ2-2; the D is unclear. The sequence was collected from a middle-aged woman with Graves disease. CDR3 DNA: TGTGCCAGCAGCCAAGAGGTCGTAGGGAACACCGGGGAGCTGTTTTTT. Its translation: CASSQEVVGNTGELFF.